This T cell receptor (beta chain) was recorded in a study of blood T cell repertoires in COVID-19. TCRdb's table, derived via immunoSEQ multiplex PCR, lists solely in-frame clones and lacks some. The repertoire consists of 200,000 to 250,000 clones, with around 80% occurring once and the leading ten covering around 5.4%. The CDR3 length is 15 residues. CDR1 and CDR2 (germline): SNHLY, FYNNEI. Trimming stripped 6 bases from V and 3 bases from J, with 15 bases between. The genes are TRBV2 and TRBJ2-1, with unresolved D. The source is a woman between 65 and 79 years old with acute or convalescent COVID-19. The sample consisted of peripheral blood. This CDR3 reads CASSLANLLYNEQFF. Written as DNA, the CDR3 is TGTGCCAGCAGCTTGGCCAATCTCCTCTACAATGAGCAGTTCTTC. Filled out from reference TRBV2 and TRBJ2-1, the complete variable domain reads EPEVTQTPSHQVTQMGQEVILRCVPISNHLYFYWYRQILGQKVEFLVSFYNNEISEKSEIFDDQFSVERPDGSNFTLKIRSTKLEDSAMYFCASSLANLLYNEQFFGPGTRLTVL.